Listed below are T cell receptor beta chains from one sample, sequenced in a study of T cells in Graves' hyperthyroidism and ophthalmopathy. TCRdb used MiXCR to reprocess the multiplex PCR reads, holding one entry per CDR3 protein. The table lists 550,000 to 800,000 distinct CDR3 sequences, around 17% of them singletons, with roughly 8% in the top ten. The sequenced material came from blood. All receptors derive from a man between 18 and 29 years old with Graves' hyperthyroidism. Both conserved end residues are part of each CDR3. D genes are given only for firm matches. Only some rows state a clone size, as once, few, many or a class for expanded clones.

d_gene	j_gene	len	abundance	v_gene	CDR3nt	CDR3aa
-	TRBJ1-5	16	few	TRBV7-2	TGTGCCAGCAGCACAGGGCCCGGGAATGGAAATCAGCCCCAGCATTTT	CASSTGPGNGNQPQHF
-	TRBJ1-1	15	few	TRBV7-6	TGTGCCAGCAGCCGATCGGACGGCCCCTGGGCTGAAGCTTTCTTT	CASSRSDGPWAEAFF
-	TRBJ2-3	15	many	TRBV28	TGTGCCAGCACCCTCCCCGGGACATTTACAGATACGCAGTATTTT	CASTLPGTFTDTQYF
TRBD2	TRBJ2-3	16	many	TRBV6-5	TGTGCCAGCAGTTACTCGACTAGCGTCGGCACAGATACGCAGTATTTT	CASSYSTSVGTDTQYF
-	TRBJ2-7	12	many	TRBV28	TGTGCCAGCAGTTTCACCCAGTACGAGCAGTACTTC	CASSFTQYEQYF
TRBD2	TRBJ2-1	15	many	TRBV11-2	TGTGCCAGCAGCTTAGAGGGGGTCGGGGGGAATGAGCAGTTCTTC	CASSLEGVGGNEQFF
-	TRBJ1-4	14	many	TRBV28	TGTGCCAGCAGTTTAGTTGGCCCTAATGAAAAACTGTTTTTT	CASSLVGPNEKLFF
TRBD2	TRBJ2-1	15	many	TRBV12-3/TRBV12-4	TGTGCCAGCAGTCCACGGACTAGCGGGAGCGGTGAGCAGTTCTTC	CASSPRTSGSGEQFF
-	TRBJ2-5	11	many	TRBV20-1	TGCAGTGTTTGGGACCCGGGGACCCAGTACTTC	CSVWDPGTQYF
-	TRBJ1-1	15	-	TRBV7-9	TGTGCCAGCAGCTTAGCGCAGCGGGGTTACACTGAAGCTTTCTTT	CASSLAQRGYTEAFF
TRBD1	TRBJ2-7	16	many	TRBV5-1	TGCGCCAGCAGCTTGCCCCCCTACAGGGGGGACTACGAGCAGTACTTC	CASSLPPYRGDYEQYF
-	TRBJ1-5	13	-	TRBV10-3	TGTGCCATCACGATTACCCTAGGAGGGGTCCAGCATTTT	CAITITLGGVQHF
TRBD1	TRBJ2-3	14	few	TRBV20-1	TGCAGTGCCGACACAGGGGCCGGCACAGATACGCAGTATTTT	CSADTGAGTDTQYF
TRBD2	TRBJ2-5	16	many	TRBV6-1	TGTGCCAGCCGACAACTAGCGGGAGGGCCCGTGGAGACCCAGTACTTC	CASRQLAGGPVETQYF
-	TRBJ2-3	14	-	TRBV18	TGTGCCAGCTCACCCAACATAGGCACAGATACGCAGTATTTT	CASSPNIGTDTQYF
-	TRBJ1-3	13	-	TRBV7-9	TGTGCCAGCAGCGCAGGAGGTGGAAACACCATATATTTT	CASSAGGGNTIYF
TRBD1	TRBJ2-2	16	-	TRBV28	TGTGCCAGCAGCCAAGATGTGTACAGGGGGACCGGGGAGCTGTTTTTT	CASSQDVYRGTGELFF
-	TRBJ2-1	14	-	TRBV7-9	TGTGCCAGCAGCTTCGGGGGACGACACAATGAGCAGTTCTTC	CASSFGGRHNEQFF
-	TRBJ2-3	15	many	TRBV11-2	TGTGCCAGCAGCTCGAAATCAGGATTCACAGATACGCAGTATTTT	CASSSKSGFTDTQYF
TRBD1	TRBJ2-1	16	-	TRBV10-3	TGTGCCATCAGTGAGCCGCGACAGGGATCTTGGAATGAGCAGTTCTTC	CAISEPRQGSWNEQFF
TRBD2	TRBJ2-3	13	many	TRBV7-9	TGTGCCAGCAGGACTAGCGGCACAGATACGCAGTATTTT	CASRTSGTDTQYF
-	TRBJ1-2	15	few	TRBV27	TGTGCCAGCAGTTTAAGGTCAGGGGAGGGCTATGGCTACACCTTC	CASSLRSGEGYGYTF
TRBD2	TRBJ2-1	16	many	TRBV2	TGTGCCAGCACCCAGGCCGGGACTAGCGGCTACAATGAGCAGTTCTTC	CASTQAGTSGYNEQFF
TRBD2	TRBJ2-3	16	-	TRBV20-1	TGCAGTGCTAGAGAAGGAGGCGGGAGCCTCACAGATACGCAGTATTTT	CSAREGGGSLTDTQYF
TRBD2	TRBJ2-7	15	few	TRBV30	TGTGCCTGGAGTGTACTGTCTAGCGGCCCCTACGAGCAGTACTTC	CAWSVLSSGPYEQYF
TRBD1	TRBJ1-6	16	-	TRBV20-1	TGCAGTGCTATTTTAGGGGGCCGGACCTATAATTCACCCCTCCACTTT	CSAILGGRTYNSPLHF
TRBD1	TRBJ1-4	14	-	TRBV6-2/TRBV6-3	TGTGCCAGCAGTTCCGGGACAGGGGCTGAAAAACTGTTTTTT	CASSSGTGAEKLFF
-	TRBJ2-1	13	many	TRBV28	TGTGCCAGCAGTTTACCAATGGTGAATGAGCAGTTCTTC	CASSLPMVNEQFF
-	TRBJ1-6	15	few	TRBV20-1	TGCAGTGCTAGAGATGCTGGGGGCCCTAATTCACCCCTCCACTTT	CSARDAGGPNSPLHF
TRBD1	TRBJ1-4	15	few	TRBV4-1	TGCGCCAGCAGCCCCCGAGGGGGCACTAATGAAAAACTGTTTTTT	CASSPRGGTNEKLFF
-	TRBJ2-2	15	-	TRBV30	TGTGCCTGGAGTGTACTTTACTCCAACACCGGGGAGCTGTTTTTT	CAWSVLYSNTGELFF
TRBD2	TRBJ2-3	18	-	TRBV12-3/TRBV12-4	TGTGCCAGCAGCCGACGGGGACTAGCGGGACAGACATCAGATACGCAGTATTTT	CASSRRGLAGQTSDTQYF
-	TRBJ1-1	13	-	TRBV11-3	TGTGCCAGCAGCTCACTATGGGACACTGAAGCTTTCTTT	CASSSLWDTEAFF
TRBD1	TRBJ2-7	16	many	TRBV6-6	TGTGCCAGCAGTTACTCGATGCACAGGGGAGCCCACGAGCAGTACTTC	CASSYSMHRGAHEQYF
TRBD2	TRBJ2-7	15	-	TRBV19	TGTGCCAGTAGTGCCCGGACTAGCGCCTCCTACGAGCAGTACTTC	CASSARTSASYEQYF
-	TRBJ1-4	13	-	TRBV29-1	TGCAGCGTTCGGGCTCCAACTAATGAAAAACTGTTTTTT	CSVRAPTNEKLFF
-	TRBJ2-2	17	-	TRBV24-1	TGTGCCACCAGTGATTTGCAATCGACAGGCCGGACCGGGGAGCTGTTTTTT	CATSDLQSTGRTGELFF
-	TRBJ2-3	13	few	TRBV7-2	TGTGCCAGCAGCCCCGGCTACAGAGATACGCAGTATTTT	CASSPGYRDTQYF
TRBD2	TRBJ2-3	15	many	TRBV28	TGTGCCAGCACCACTAACGGGGGGGGAACAGATACGCAGTATTTT	CASTTNGGGTDTQYF
-	TRBJ2-7	13	many	TRBV20-1	TGCAGTGCGTCCATGGGGGCGAGGTACGAGCAGTACTTC	CSASMGARYEQYF
TRBD2	TRBJ2-7	16	-	TRBV9	TGTGCCAGCAGCGCTTCGCGGGAGATTTCGGAGTACGAGCAGTACTTC	CASSASREISEYEQYF
-	TRBJ2-7	14	many	TRBV27	TGTGCCAGCAGTCTTATCGGGCAGTCCTACGAGCAGTACTTC	CASSLIGQSYEQYF
-	TRBJ2-7	13	few	TRBV4-1	TGCGCCAGCAGCCAGAGCGAGGGGGGCGAGCAGTACTTC	CASSQSEGGEQYF
TRBD2	TRBJ2-7	14	many	TRBV28	TGTGCCAGCAGCCATAGCGGGAACCCCTACGAGCAGTACTTC	CASSHSGNPYEQYF
TRBD2	TRBJ2-7	15	-	TRBV20-1	TGCAGTGCCCAAGAGGACACTAGCGGGAAGGGGGAGCAGTACTTC	CSAQEDTSGKGEQYF
-	TRBJ1-1	14	few	TRBV5-6	TGTGCCAGCAGCTTGGTGGAGGGTGGTACTGAAGCTTTCTTT	CASSLVEGGTEAFF
TRBD2	TRBJ2-7	16	many	TRBV30	TGTGCCTGGCATCCGGGACTAGCGGGAGCGTCCTACGAGCAGTACTTC	CAWHPGLAGASYEQYF
-	TRBJ2-1	16	many	TRBV7-8	TGTGCCAGCAGCTTAGCGGGGCACAACCTATACAATGAGCAGTTCTTC	CASSLAGHNLYNEQFF